This T cell receptor (beta chain) was obtained from a study of blood T cell repertoires in COVID-19 (dated by TCRdb to the early 2020s). In terms of the full investigation: Collaborator samples came from the United States, Italy and Spain and covered acute and convalescent phases of COVID-19. The samples were drawn from two sources: the first 160 participants of the ongoing ImmuneRACE study, and 1,200 or so subjects contributed by 6 global collaborators. A de-identified subject ID, COVID-19 status, age in years and sex were almost always included in the sample metadata. The repertoires were released in a freely available public database intended as a resource for research on the immune response to SARS-CoV-2. The dataset comprised deeply sampled blood TCRbeta repertoires from subjects exposed to, actively infected with, or recovered from COVID-19. Where HLA class I and class II types were available, the types were taken from metadata supplied by the sample provider, not from assay-based typing. The prospective study material was composed of cDNA or gDNA derived from T cells, B-cell-depleted T cells, or PBMCs. Broad study findings and their caveats: Clinical and demographic metadata were provided uncurated, with the amount varying by source and participant.

There are 15 amino acids in the CDR3, from cysteine to phenylalanine inclusive. The sequence is cut down to CDR3 DNA, 45 bases in frame from base 1. Trimming accounts for 6 bases at V and 1 base at J, while the number of junction bases matched to no gene is 4. The germline V gene (reference sequence) gives CDR1 as LNHDA and CDR2 as SQIVND. Each collaborating institution followed its own protocols to collect whole blood in K2EDTA tubes. For TCRbeta analysis, collaborators shipped samples as frozen whole blood, isolated PBMCs, or DNA extracted from either of those sample types. TCRbeta CDR3 regions were amplified from genomic DNA by means of the immunoSEQ Assay, a bias-controlled multiplex PCR. From the authors' description of their analysis: Nucleated cell counts per sample were estimated from amplification of reference gene primers within the assay. Sequence reads were collapsed and filtered to measure the absolute abundance of every unique TCRbeta CDR3 rearrangement. For each sample, productive Simpson clonality was calculated as the square root of Simpson's diversity index across productive rearrangements. Held by TCRdb, this immuneACCESS table contains in-frame sequences only and omits some clones. Under half of the omission traces to an unresolved V gene where checked; the cause of the rest is unknown. V, J and clone size reflect that table, while D and trimming were determined from the DNA. Here the sample has around 60,000 clones; 75% to 90% occur a single time. The top ten clones comprise under 1.5% of the sample.

A note on this clone: No cognate antigen has been identified for it. The sample holds no much larger clone one base away, and base qualities are not on file.

The TCR sequence derives from an elderly woman with acute or convalescent COVID-19. Sequenced input: peripheral blood. This receptor chain uses TRBV19 and TRBJ1-5; 9 nucleotides in the junction match TRBD1. The DNA reads TGTGCCAGTAGCCTGACAGGGGGGAGCAATCAGCCCCAGCATTTT. Its amino acids are CASSLTGGSNQPQHF. Reference TRBV19 and TRBJ1-5 genes cover what lies past the CDR3, so the full variable domain is DGGITQSPKYLFRKEGQNVTLSCEQNLNHDAMYWYRQDPGQGLRLIYYSQIVNDFQKGDIAEGYSVSREKKESFPLTVTSAQKNPTAFYLCASSLTGGSNQPQHFGDGTRLSIL.